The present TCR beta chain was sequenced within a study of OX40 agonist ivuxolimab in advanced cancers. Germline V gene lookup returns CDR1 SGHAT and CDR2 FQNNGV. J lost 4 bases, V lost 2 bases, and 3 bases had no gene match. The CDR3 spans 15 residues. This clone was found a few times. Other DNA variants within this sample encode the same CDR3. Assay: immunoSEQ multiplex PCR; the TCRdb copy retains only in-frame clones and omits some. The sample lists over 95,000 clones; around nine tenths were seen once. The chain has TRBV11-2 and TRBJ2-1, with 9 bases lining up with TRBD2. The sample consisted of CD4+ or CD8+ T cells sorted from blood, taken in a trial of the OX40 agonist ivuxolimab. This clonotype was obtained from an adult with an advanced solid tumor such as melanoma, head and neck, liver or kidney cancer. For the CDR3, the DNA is TGTGCCAGCAGCTTACTAGCGGGAAGGTACAATGAGCAGTTCTTC. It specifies CASSLLAGRYNEQFF. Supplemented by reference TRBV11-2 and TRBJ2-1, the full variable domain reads EAGVAQSPRYKIIEKRQSVAFWCNPISGHATLYWYQQILGQGPKLLIQFQNNGVVDDSQLPKDRFSAERLKGVDSTLKIQPAKLEDSAVYLCASSLLAGRYNEQFFGPGTRLTVL.